This T cell receptor beta chain was sequenced for a study of early T cells in non-severe SARS-CoV-2 infection. Trimming removed 0 bases at V and 1 base at J, with 9 bases between. Germline V gene data show CDR1 as PRHDT and CDR2 as FYEKMQ (reference sequence). This CDR3 is built from 15 residues. TCRdb redid the calling of the 5' RACE reads with MiXCR, one entry per CDR3 protein. The data show tens of thousands of distinct CDR3 sequences, roughly 15% seen once. This sequence originates from an adult who was a healthcare worker with PCR-confirmed SARS-CoV-2 infection or an uninfected control (not recorded which). The source was whole blood, collected at baseline. V usage is TRBV13 and J usage is TRBJ1-1; the D is unclear. The CDR3 DNA reads as TGTGCCAGCAGCTTAGGGGAGGGAAAGAACACTGAAGCTTTCTTT. Translated: CASSLGEGKNTEAFF. The full variable domain, rest sourced from reference TRBV13 and TRBJ1-1, is AAGVIQSPRHLIKEKRETATLKCYPIPRHDTVYWYQQGPGQDPQFLISFYEKMQSDKGSIPDRFSAQQFSDYHSELNMSSLELGDSALYFCASSLGEGKNTEAFFGQGTRLTVV.